Shown below are 29 T cell receptor beta chains from a single sample sequenced in a study of radiotherapy plus CTLA-4 blockade in lung cancer. The table came from immunoSEQ multiplex PCR; TCRdb's copy has only in-frame clones and leaves some out. The sample shows 75,000 to 95,000 clones, less than 80% of them seen only once. Sequencing was performed on peripheral blood, taken from a patient treated with radiotherapy plus ipilimumab. Source of these receptors: a human donor with non-small cell lung cancer that progressed on radiotherapy plus ipilimumab.

There are many counts of this clone. The same CDR3 arises from other DNA sequences in this sample as well. The chain has TRBV9 and TRBJ1-1; D unclear. The ends were cut back, 0 bases at V and 1 base at J, with 7 bases in the middle. This CDR3 region has 14 residues. From germline, CDR1 is SGDLS and CDR2 YYNGEE. This CDR3 reads CASSVAYRNTEAFF. In DNA, the CDR3 is TGTGCCAGCAGCGTAGCGTACAGGAACACTGAAGCTTTCTTT.

This chain joins TRBV7-9 and TRBJ1-1; the D gene is possibly TRBD1 (5 bases). The germline CDR1 and CDR2 sequences are SEHNR and FQNEAQ (reference sequence). This CDR3 region has 14 residues. Deletions cut 3 bases from V and 4 bases from J, with 12 bases between. The CDR3 DNA reads as TGTGCCAGCAGCTTGGTTCAGGGTGTCACTGAAGCTTTCTTT. Protein product: CASSLVQGVTEAFF.

This clone has just one count. The chain recombines TRBV30 with TRBJ1-5; no reliable D call. The ends were cut back, 0 bases at V and 3 bases at J, with 6 bases in the middle. CDR3 length: 13 amino acids. CDR1 and CDR2 (germline): GTSNPN, SVGIG (reference sequence). CDR3 in DNA: TGTGCCTGGAGTGTAACCCCCAATCAGCCCCAGCATTTT. This gives the protein CAWSVTPNQPQHF.

The chain employs TRBV7-9 and TRBJ1-2; TRBD1 matches at 9 bases. V gave up 5 bases and J gave up 4 bases; unmatched junction bases: 8. The V gene's germline CDR1 is SEHNR and CDR2 FQNEAQ (reference sequence). The CDR3 length is 15 residues. CDR3 DNA: TGTGCCAGCAGCACGGGGACAGGGAGCGGCTATGGCTACACCTTC. Its translation: CASSTGTGSGYGYTF.

This clone was counted many times. The chain links TRBV6-6 to TRBJ2-3; 7 bases align to TRBD2. With V trimmed by 5 bases and J by 2 bases, 4 bases remained unmatched. CDR1 MNHNY and CDR2 SVGAGI come from the germline V gene (reference sequence). The CDR3 is made up of 14 amino acids. CDR3 sequence: CASSLSGLTDTQYF. The CDR3 DNA reads as TGTGCCAGCAGTCTTAGCGGGCTCACAGATACGCAGTATTTT.

V usage is TRBV9 and J usage is TRBJ1-2; possibly TRBD1 for D (5 bases). This CDR3 has 12 residues. V was shortened by 6 bases and J by 6 bases, with 12 bases between the two germline ends. Germline CDR1 reads SGDLS; CDR2 reads YYNGEE. CDR3 bases: TGTGCCAGCACGGGAGGGGTTCATGGCTACACCTTC. Translated, it gives CASTGGVHGYTF.

In DNA, the CDR3 is TGCAGCGTTGAAAGTGGGCGCCCTAGCACAGATACGCAGTATTTT. Amino acids: CSVESGRPSTDTQYF. The chain has TRBV29-1 and TRBJ2-3; D is ambiguous. The germline V gene has CDR1 SQVTM and CDR2 ANQGSEA. CDR3 length equals 15 residues. Between the trimmed V and J ends, which lost 2 bases and 0 bases, there was a span of 12 bases.

A few counts support this clone. The junction differs from germline at one of its ends, possibly a read error. V usage is TRBV6-1 and J usage is TRBJ1-5, with unresolved D. This CDR3 region has 14 residues. Germline loops: CDR1 MNHNS, CDR2 SASEGT. The CDR3 loop reads CAISESGGDQPQHF. In DNA form, the CDR3 reads TGTGCCATCAGTGAGTCGGGAGGTGATCAGCCCCAGCATTTT.

The J gene is TRBJ2-3, the V gene TRBV6-5; D unclear. The CDR3 covers 13 residues. The germline CDR1 and CDR2 sequences are MNHEY and SVGAGI. V was trimmed by 7 bases and J by 2 bases, leaving 10 bases between them. The CDR3 nucleotides are TGTGCCAGCACTCCTACGGCCACAGATACGCAGTATTTT. Amino acids: CASTPTATDTQYF.

This clone was found a few times. V usage is TRBV5-4 and J usage is TRBJ2-2; 8 nucleotides agree with TRBD1. This CDR3 has 15 residues. The V gene end was trimmed by 4 bases and the J gene end by 4 bases; junction bases not matched to a gene: 6. Germline V gene lookup returns CDR1 SGHNT and CDR2 YYREEE (reference sequence). The CDR3 sequence: CASSPRGLGTGELFF. The CDR3 DNA reads as TGTGCCAGCAGCCCCAGGGGGCTCGGCACCGGGGAGCTGTTTTTT.

The chain links TRBV27 to TRBJ2-5; 8 bases agree with TRBD2. V shed 6 bases and J 4 bases; nucleotides not matched to a gene: 4. There are 13 residues in the CDR3. Germline CDR1 is MNHEY and CDR2 is SMNVEV (reference sequence). CDR3 sequence (DNA): TGTGCCAGCAGAGCGGGGGTAGGAGAGACCCAGTACTTC. Protein product: CASRAGVGETQYF.

This clone turned up a few times. In nucleotides, the CDR3 is TGCGCCAGCAGCCAAGTGGGTGACACTGAAGCTTTCTTT. Translated: CASSQVGDTEAFF. This chain uses TRBV4-3 with TRBJ1-1; D unclear. V was clipped by 1 base and J by 3 bases, with 6 bases between them. The CDR3 runs 13 residues. CDR1 and CDR2 from the germline V gene are LGHNA and YSLEER.

The table lists this clone with a few counts. The chain employs TRBV9 and TRBJ2-6; D might be TRBD1 (6 bases). Germline-derived CDR1 and CDR2 are SGDLS and YYNGEE. V lost 4 bases to trimming and J lost 0 bases, with 11 bases between them. This CDR3 spans 16 amino acids. CDR3: CASSSDRSSGANVLTF. DNA of the CDR3: TGTGCCAGCAGCTCTGACAGGAGCTCTGGGGCCAACGTCCTGACTTTC.

The V and J genes are TRBV6-1 and TRBJ1-3; TRBD1 might be the D (6 bases). Germline CDR1 is MNHNS and CDR2 is SASEGT. The CDR3 has 16 amino acids. Deletions cut 3 bases from V and 0 bases from J, with 12 bases between. This CDR3 reads CASSEGAGFSGNTIYF. The CDR3 DNA reads TGTGCCAGCAGTGAGGGGGCAGGTTTCTCTGGAAACACCATATATTTT.

CDR3 sequence reads: CASSLFRGPTEAFF. For the CDR3, the DNA is TGCGCCAGCAGCTTGTTCAGGGGGCCCACTGAAGCTTTCTTT. The chain has TRBV5-1 and TRBJ1-1; 8 nucleotides match TRBD1. From germline, CDR1 is SGHRS and CDR2 YFSETQ. CDR3 size: 14 residues. V was pared by 1 base and J by 4 bases, with 3 bases of the junction left unmatched.

This rearrangement joins TRBV13 to TRBJ2-6, with D perhaps TRBD1 or TRBD2 (5 bases each). The CDR3 is 16 amino acids. The ends were cut back, 3 bases at V and 2 bases at J, with 11 bases in the middle. Germline values: CDR1 PRHDT, CDR2 FYEKMQ (reference sequence). CDR3 in amino acids: CASSFVGDAGANVLTF. CDR3 bases: TGTGCCAGCAGCTTTGTGGGGGACGCTGGGGCCAACGTCCTGACTTTC.

This chain uses TRBV5-4 with TRBJ1-2; the D gene is possibly TRBD1 (6 bases). V shed 1 base and J shed 4 bases, with 11 bases lying between them. Germline V gene sequence: CDR1 SGHNT, CDR2 YYREEE (reference sequence). This CDR3 contains 14 residues. The CDR3 nucleotides are TGTGCCAGCAGCTTGAGCCGGGACACCTATGGCTACACCTTC. Amino acid sequence: CASSLSRDTYGYTF.

The genes are TRBV27 and TRBJ2-3, with D possibly TRBD1 on 6 matching bases. CDR1 and CDR2 from the germline V gene are MNHEY and SMNVEV (reference sequence). This CDR3 region has 17 residues. Trimming left V 1 base short and J 2 bases short, with 16 bases between. As DNA, the CDR3 is TGTGCCAGCAGTTTATTGGCGGCAGGGGAGACCACAGATACGCAGTATTTT. It translates to CASSLLAAGETTDTQYF.

The J gene is TRBJ2-7, the V gene TRBV7-2, with 8 bases matching TRBD1. This CDR3 is built from 15 residues. V lost 5 bases and J lost 1; bases outside the gene matches: 7. From germline, CDR1 is SGHTA and CDR2 FQGNSA. For the CDR3, the DNA is TGTGCCAGCAGCACCCGGACAGGGATTTCCTACGAGCAGTACTTC. Translation: CASSTRTGISYEQYF.

By share, this clone counts as medium-sized. V usage is TRBV28 and J usage is TRBJ2-1; 7 nucleotides align to TRBD2. The germline CDR1 and CDR2 sequences are MDHEN and SYDVKM. This CDR3 contains 16 residues. The V gene end was trimmed by 5 bases and the J gene end by 5 bases; junction bases not matched to a gene: 12. The CDR3 coding sequence is TGTGCCAGCAGTCCTATGAGGACTAGGGTGCACAATGAGCAGTTCTTC. As protein: CASSPMRTRVHNEQFF.

The chain combines TRBV27 with TRBJ2-2; unclear D gene. The CDR3 length is 13 residues. The V end lost 6 bases, the J end lost 7 bases, and 12 bases lay between the germline ends. Per germline, CDR1 MNHEY and CDR2 SMNVEV (reference sequence). In DNA, the CDR3 is TGTGCCAGCAGACGGTATCAGGACGGGGAGCTGTTTTTT. It yields the protein CASRRYQDGELFF.

V and J are TRBV28 and TRBJ2-3, with 8 positions matching TRBD2. J gave up 6 bases and V 5 bases, and 13 bases lay outside the gene matches. Per germline, CDR1 MDHEN and CDR2 SYDVKM. The length of the CDR3 is 16 residues. CDR3 DNA sequence: TGTGCCAGCAGTCCCCTCGGGGCGGGGGGAAAGGATACGCAGTATTTT. As protein: CASSPLGAGGKDTQYF.

This clone was counted only a few times. This chain joins TRBV11-2 and TRBJ2-7; no definite D call. Germline CDR1 is SGHAT and CDR2 is FQNNGV. The CDR3 has 13 residues. V was clipped by 0 bases and J by 2 bases, with 5 bases between them. CDR3 residues: CASSLDSTYEQYF. CDR3 nucleotides: TGTGCCAGCAGCTTAGATTCGACCTACGAGCAGTACTTC.

V and J are TRBV15 and TRBJ2-1; 7 bases are shared with TRBD2. The CDR3 totals 15 residues. Germline V lookup: CDR1 LNHNV, CDR2 YYDKDF (reference sequence). The ends lost 2 bases at V and 5 bases at J; junction bases unmatched: 6. The CDR3 reads CATSRSRELDNEQFF. DNA of the CDR3: TGTGCCACCAGCAGATCGCGGGAGTTGGACAATGAGCAGTTCTTC.

The sample holds a few counts of this clone. The chain links TRBV19 to TRBJ1-5; the match to TRBD1 covers 10 bases. With V trimmed by 5 bases and J by 5 bases, 3 bases remained unmatched. Germline values: CDR1 LNHDA, CDR2 SQIVND (reference sequence). This CDR3 contains 14 residues. CDR3 loop: CASSVDRGYQPQHF. The CDR3 coding sequence is TGTGCCAGTAGTGTGGACAGGGGGTATCAGCCCCAGCATTTT.

The CDR3 region is CASSFLLGQGVETQYF. The CDR3 DNA sequence: TGTGCCAGCAGTTTTTTGTTAGGACAGGGGGTTGAGACCCAGTACTTC. The rearrangement links TRBV28 to TRBJ2-5; 10 positions agree with TRBD1. The CDR3 covers 16 residues. The ends lost 3 bases at V and 5 bases at J; junction bases unmatched: 9. The germline V gene encodes CDR1 MDHEN and CDR2 SYDVKM.

The chain employs TRBV14 and TRBJ2-5; either TRBD1 or TRBD2 may fit D (5 bases each). The CDR3 is 14 amino acids. Germline CDR1 reads SGHDN; CDR2 reads FVKESK. Trimming pared 6 bases from V and 4 bases from J, leaving 15 bases between. CDR3 amino acids: CASSRDPAPETQYF. Here the CDR3 DNA reads TGTGCCAGCAGTCGGGACCCCGCCCCAGAGACCCAGTACTTC.

The gene calls are TRBV5-1 and TRBJ2-7, with D possibly being TRBD2 (5 bases). This CDR3 spans 13 amino acids. Trimming left V 2 bases short and J 2 bases short, with 8 bases between. CDR1 is SGHRS, CDR2 YFSETQ, per germline. CDR3 residues: CASSFAGPYEQYF. In DNA, the CDR3 is TGCGCCAGCAGCTTTGCGGGTCCCTACGAGCAGTACTTC.

The CDR3 coding sequence is TGCGCCAGCAGCCAAGCTGAGGACTCCTACGAGCAGTACTTC. This sequence encodes CASSQAEDSYEQYF. The chain uses TRBV4-1 and TRBJ2-7, with D hard to call. The CDR3 is made up of 14 amino acids. Germline V gives CDR1 MGHRA, CDR2 YSYEKL. The germline V and J ends were trimmed by 1 base and 0 bases, with 7 bases remaining between them.